The clone carrying this T cell receptor beta chain was seen a single time. As yet, its antigen is unknown. This specimen belongs to a study of cytomegalovirus exposure and HLA in healthy donors. The study, taken as a whole, reports: Later work found most CMV-associated TCR beta chains apparently HLA-restricted. Cytomegalovirus association was listed for approximately 150 TCR beta chains. V- and J-gene trimming in TCR beta was tied to a missense DCLRE1C variant by an analysis performed later.

PCR used 60 Vbeta primers and 13 Jbeta primers. The assay was immunoSEQ multiplex PCR, and TCRdb's table has in-frame clones only and misses some. The repertoire consists of about 190,000 clones, with 70% to 75% occurring once and the leading ten covering approximately 4.8%. The CDR3 runs to 17 residues. Unmatched junction bases numbered 10, after V lost 2 bases and J lost 1 base. The germline V gene has CDR1 SGDLS and CDR2 YYNGEE. The TCR sequence derives from a man aged 30 to 45 in good health and CMV-seropositive. The chain uses TRBV9 and TRBJ2-7, with TRBD2 matching over 9 bases. Sample: PBMCs. The CDR3 is CASSVGLAGMSSYEQYF. The CDR3 region has the DNA TGTGCCAGCAGCGTGGGGCTAGCGGGGATGAGTTCCTACGAGCAGTACTTC.